The present T cell receptor (beta chain) was sequenced within a study of CD8 T cells in Susac syndrome. Random-hexamer reverse transcription was applied to roughly 0.5 to 1 ug RNA. Each CDR3 protein is one row after TCRdb ran MiXCR on the immunoSEQ multiplex PCR reads. The table lists 250,000 to 300,000 distinct CDR3 sequences, roughly 85% of them singletons. The ends were cut back, 3 bases at V and 2 bases at J, with 7 bases in the middle. This CDR3 contains 13 residues. Germline loops: CDR1 MDHEN, CDR2 SYDVKM. The genes are TRBV28 and TRBJ2-5; D not resolved. The sample taken for sequencing was CD8+ T cells from PBMCs. This clonotype was obtained from a human donor with multiple sclerosis. The CDR3 coding sequence is TGTGCCAGCAGTTTTGGGGAACAAGAGACCCAGTACTTC. Amino acids: CASSFGEQETQYF.